The 18 T cell receptor beta chains below were found in one sample sequenced in a study of shared clonotypes between healthy human individuals. This table comes from immunoSEQ multiplex PCR, and its TCRdb copy is limited to in-frame clones, with some not included. Of millions of clones listed, roughly 96% are singletons. The sample was naive CD4+ T cells sorted from blood. Subset described: CD45RA+ positively selected. Source of these receptors: a man aged 18 to 29 in good health.

Details on this clone: Additional DNA sequences in this sample encode the identical CDR3. The chain couples TRBV10-1 to TRBJ2-7; 8 bases agree with TRBD2. Germline V lookup: CDR1 WNHNN, CDR2 SYGVQD (reference sequence). The CDR3 is 14 residues long. J gave up 1 base and V 4 bases, and 3 bases lay outside the gene matches. CDR3: CASSAGTSSYEQYF. In DNA, the CDR3 is TGCGCCAGCAGTGCCGGGACTAGTTCCTACGAGCAGTACTTC.

A single count supports this clone. The V gene is TRBV28, the J gene TRBJ1-3, with a tentative D call TRBD1 (5 bases). The CDR3 consists of 13 residues. The germline gives CDR1 MDHEN, CDR2 SYDVKM. Trimming took off 8 bases at V and 2 bases at J, with 10 bases between the two ends. CDR3 in amino acids: CASRGGTGNTIYF. CDR3 sequence (DNA): TGTGCCAGCCGGGGGGGAACTGGAAACACCATATATTTT.

V usage is TRBV5-4 and J usage is TRBJ2-2, with D unclear. The CDR3 contains 14 residues. Germline V CDR1 and CDR2: SGHNT, YYREEE (reference sequence). Trimming stripped 5 bases from V and 2 bases from J, with 10 bases between. The CDR3 DNA is TGTGCCAGCAGTATGGGCACAAACACCGGGGAGCTGTTTTTT. It encodes CASSMGTNTGELFF.

V usage is TRBV5-8 and J usage is TRBJ2-6; tentatively, D is TRBD1 or TRBD2 (5 bases each). CDR3 length: 18 residues. The ends were cut back, 0 bases at V and 1 base at J, with 14 bases in the middle. Germline loops: CDR1 SGHTS, CDR2 YDEGEE. CDR3 in amino acids: CASSLGGPISSGANVLTF. In nucleotides, the CDR3 is TGTGCCAGCAGCTTGGGGGGACCGATCTCTTCTGGGGCCAACGTCCTGACTTTC.

The chain recombines TRBV19 with TRBJ2-7; 14 bases line up with TRBD2. J was trimmed by 5 bases and V by 6 bases; bases with no gene match: 9. Germline V gene data show CDR1 as LNHDA and CDR2 as SQIVND (reference sequence). This CDR3 contains 16 residues. CDR3 loop: CASSTLGLAGGHEQYF. CDR3 DNA: TGTGCCAGTAGCACACTAGGACTAGCGGGGGGCCACGAGCAGTACTTC.

The chain is built from TRBV9 and TRBJ2-1, with 9 bases that match TRBD2. The V and J ends lost 0 bases and 4 bases, in that order; junction bases with no gene match: 8. Germline CDR1 reads SGDLS; CDR2 reads YYNGEE. CDR3 size: 17 residues. DNA of the CDR3: TGTGCCAGCAGCGTAGTTGGATGGCGGGAGGGATACAATGAGCAGTTCTTC. The encoded protein is CASSVVGWREGYNEQFF.

The genes are TRBV7-2 and TRBJ2-2; the match to TRBD1 covers 7 bases. This CDR3 has 15 amino acids. V trimming: 6 bases; J trimming: 2 bases; junction bases outside the gene matches: 6. CDR1 is SGHTA, CDR2 FQGNSA, per germline. As DNA, the CDR3 is TGTGCCAGCAGGGTGACAGGGTCTAACACCGGGGAGCTGTTTTTT. Its translation: CASRVTGSNTGELFF.

This clone was seen only once. V usage is TRBV28 and J usage is TRBJ1-6; 8 positions agree with TRBD1. Germline lookup yields CDR1 MDHEN and CDR2 SYDVKM. V shed 1 base and J 7 bases; nucleotides not matched to a gene: 3. The CDR3 loop spans 15 amino acids. CDR3 protein: CASSLYQGANSPLHF. For the CDR3, the DNA is TGTGCCAGCAGTTTATATCAGGGGGCGAATTCACCCCTCCACTTT.

V usage is TRBV4-1 and J usage is TRBJ1-6; a weak D match, TRBD1 (5 bases). In germline, CDR1 is MGHRA, CDR2 YSYEKL. The CDR3 has 16 residues. With 4 bases removed from V and 8 bases from J, the gap between germline ends came to 18 bases. The CDR3 region is CASSLVREPLYSPLHF. In DNA form, the CDR3 reads TGCGCCAGCAGCCTCGTCAGGGAGCCGCTTTATTCACCCCTCCACTTT.

There are a few counts of this clone. V is TRBV5-8 and J is TRBJ1-6; no firm D call. V was trimmed by 3 bases and J by 7 bases, leaving 14 bases between them. There are 15 residues in the CDR3. CDR1 and CDR2 from the germline V gene are SGHTS and YDEGEE. The CDR3 protein is CASSSPSITNSPLHF. In nucleotides, the CDR3 is TGTGCCAGCAGCTCCCCGAGCATTACCAATTCACCCCTCCACTTT.

This chain links TRBV7-2 with TRBJ1-1, with D possibly TRBD1 on 5 matching bases. The CDR3 is 16 amino acids. Germline values: CDR1 SGHTA, CDR2 FQGNSA. V dropped 4 bases and J dropped 4 bases, with 19 bases sitting between them. CDR3 loop: CASSSRWGLDGTEAFF. The CDR3 DNA reads as TGTGCCAGCAGCTCCCGTTGGGGGTTAGACGGCACTGAAGCTTTCTTT.

The chain recombines TRBV7-9 with TRBJ2-3; 9 bases line up with TRBD2. CDR1 SEHNR and CDR2 FQNEAQ come from the germline V gene (reference sequence). V was pared by 8 bases and J by 4 bases, with 7 bases of the junction left unmatched. The CDR3 contains 14 residues. This chain's CDR3 is CASGRGGGADTQYF. The CDR3 region has the DNA TGTGCCAGCGGACGCGGCGGGGGGGCAGATACGCAGTATTTT.

The V and J genes are TRBV19 and TRBJ1-1, with 9 bases matching TRBD1. The J segment lost 11 bases and the V segment lost 5 bases, leaving 6 bases of the junction unmatched. Germline values: CDR1 LNHDA, CDR2 SQIVND (reference sequence). The CDR3 sequence is 12 residues long. CDR3 sequence reads: CASSPQGARAFF. In DNA form, the CDR3 reads TGTGCCAGTAGTCCACAGGGGGCGCGGGCTTTCTTT.

On this clone: The sample holds other DNA sequences that translate to the same CDR3. The chain joins TRBV6-5 to TRBJ2-5; 9 nucleotides align to TRBD2. The CDR3 spans 15 residues. Germline-derived CDR1 and CDR2 are MNHEY and SVGAGI. V trimming: 0 bases; J trimming: 2 bases; junction bases outside the gene matches: 1. For the CDR3, the DNA is TGTGCCAGCAGTTACTCCCTAGCGGGGCAAGAGACCCAGTACTTC. Its translation: CASSYSLAGQETQYF.

The chain joins TRBV12-2 to TRBJ2-7; the table's D gene call, TRBD1, was not cross checked with the DNA. TRBV12-2 is labeled a pseudogene. The CDR3 has 14 amino acids. CDR3 in amino acids: CASRLGTPSYEQYF. The CDR3 coding sequence is TGTGCAAGTCGCTTGGGGACACCTTCCTACGAGCAGTACTTC.

This sequence joins TRBV29-1 and TRBJ2-4; no definite D call. Trimming shortened V by 7 bases and J by 3 bases, and 10 bases separated the two germline ends. This CDR3 is 12 amino acids long. Germline V gene data show CDR1 as SQVTM and CDR2 as ANQGSEA. The chain's CDR3 is CSARVFKNIQYF. Here the CDR3 DNA reads TGCAGCGCCCGAGTCTTCAAAAACATTCAGTACTTC. Filled out from reference TRBV29-1 and TRBJ2-4, the complete variable domain reads SAVISQKPSRDICQRGTSLTIQCQVDSQVTMMFWYRQQPGQSLTLIATANQGSEATYESGFVIDKFPISRPNLTFSTLTVSNMSPEDSSIYLCSARVFKNIQYFGAGTRLSVL.

This clone is a singleton in its sample. The chain combines TRBV19 with TRBJ1-6; TRBD1 agrees at 9 bases. Germline V gene sequence: CDR1 LNHDA, CDR2 SQIVND (reference sequence). The trim removed 5 bases at V and 13 bases at J, leaving 3 bases unmatched. This CDR3 has 12 amino acids. This CDR3 reads CASSVDRGPLHF. DNA of the CDR3: TGTGCCAGTAGTGTCGACAGGGGGCCCCTCCACTTT.

V is TRBV6-5 and J is TRBJ1-6; D is unclear. The CDR3 runs to 14 residues. Germline V gives CDR1 MNHEY, CDR2 SVGAGI. The germline V and J ends were trimmed by 7 bases and 2 bases, with 9 bases remaining between them. CDR3 coding DNA: TGTGCCAGCACCAAAATCCCCTATAATTCACCCCTCCACTTT. Residues: CASTKIPYNSPLHF.